This T cell receptor beta chain was profiled in a study of spatial heterogeneity in lung cancer (dated by TCRdb to between 2018 and 2020). Regarding the complete study: Beta-chain transcripts were consistently detected in greater numbers than alpha-chain transcripts, which likely reflected higher beta-chain transcript abundance. In the raw uncorrected reads, each unique combination of TCR and UMI appeared more than ten times on average. In non-small cell lung cancer, the study quantitatively compared TCR alpha and beta repertoires across several tumor regions, matched nontumor lung, and blood. Nonsynonymous mutation counts, determined by whole-exome sequencing of tumor tissue, were related to TCR repertoire features. At surgery, both alpha and beta chains were TCR-sequenced in 200 to 250 tumor regions, some 64 matched nontumor lung samples and 50 to 60 PBMC samples. The paper's findings and limits, for the study overall: Additional single-cell paired TCR alpha and beta sequencing was considered necessary to confirm, at a functional level, the hypothesis that regional TCRs recognize regional mutations. Ubiquitous expanded tumor TCRs showed up in blood more often at tumor resection than at routine follow-up.

Reading the label with the study, this specimen's time point is: sample taken at primary tumor resection. Samples were obtained from over 70 patients with early-stage, untreated non-small cell lung cancer from the lung TRACERx cohort. For TCR sequencing, whole RNA was extracted from tumor and nontumor lung tissue, or from cryopreserved PBMC samples, and no cell sorting was done. Only patients for whom sufficient RNA was available from at least two tumor regions were selected for TCR sequencing. Concerning this clonotype: No cognate antigen has been identified for it. No much larger clone is present one base from it, and per-base qualities are unavailable.

Libraries were prepared through 5' RACE. Sequencing used a NextSeq 500. In the TCR library protocol, a unique molecular identifier was attached to each TCR cDNA molecule so that PCR and sequencing errors could be corrected. In the authors' own workflow: TCR identification, UMI-based error correction and CDR3 extraction were all carried out with Decombinator tools. Expanded TCRs were defined as those above a frequency of 2 per 1,000, corresponding to the top 1% of the tumor frequency distribution. Renyi diversity was calculated using the R vegan package after each repertoire was subsampled 100 times to 5,000 TCRs. CDR3 similarity networks were built from amino acid triplet string-kernel similarity, with CDR3s being connected when pairwise similarity was above 0.82. TCRdb redid the processing of the public reads, applying fastp at Q25 and MiXCR, and retained in-frame beta chains. Rows with a matching CDR3 protein are joined into one entry that keeps the most common DNA and genes. The V and J calls were not made by the authors but by TCRdb's processing. The sample includes about 92,000 distinct CDR3 sequences, with 10% to 15% observed a single time. Together, the top ten hold about 40% of the sample.

V lost 5 bases and J lost 3 bases, and the count of bases not matched to a germline gene is 8. Via the germline V gene (reference sequence), CDR1 is SEHNR and CDR2 FQNEAQ. Inclusive of the bounding cysteine and phenylalanine, the CDR3 is 16 residues long. Of all the DNA, just the CDR3 is kept, 48 bases in frame from base 1. The origin of this receptor is a male donor with early-stage non-small cell lung cancer. Sequencing used PBMCs, obtained at surgery. Here the chain combines TRBV7-9 and TRBJ2-5, with 11 bases in between that match TRBD1. The nucleotide sequence reads as follows: TGTGCCAGCAGCCCCTTCCGGGACAGGGGGGAAGAGACCCAGTACTTC. Its amino acids are CASSPFRDRGEETQYF.